Listed below are T cell receptor beta chains from one sample, sequenced in a study of shared clonotypes between healthy human individuals. TCRdb's copy holds only in-frame clones and misses some; the assay was immunoSEQ multiplex PCR. The table lists roughly 2.2 million clones, approximately 95% of them singletons, with under 0.45% in the top ten. Sequenced: naive CD4+ T cells from PBMCs. These receptors all stem from a man younger than 35 in good health. Some clones in this sample may be carry-over from other donors' samples. The CDR3 runs from the conserved cysteine through the conserved F or W. A D gene is named only where the DNA matches it firmly. Expanded clones are given a class, and other clones once, few, many or no size at all.

clone_size: -
d_call: -
j_call: TRBJ2-7
v_call: TRBV4-1
cdr3_aa: CASSREDSQSSYEQYF
cdr3_nt: TGCGCCAGCAGCCGAGAGGACAGCCAAAGCTCCTACGAGCAGTACTTC

clone_size: -
d_call: -
j_call: TRBJ2-3
v_call: TRBV7-3
cdr3_aa: CASSSGGTDTQYF
cdr3_nt: TGTGCCAGCAGCTCGGGGGGCACAGATACGCAGTATTTT

clone_size: -
d_call: -
j_call: TRBJ2-2
v_call: TRBV18
cdr3_aa: CASSPRRGELFF
cdr3_nt: TGTGCCAGCTCACCCCGACGCGGGGAGCTGTTTTTT

clone_size: -
d_call: -
j_call: TRBJ2-7
v_call: TRBV18
cdr3_aa: CASSPDDTPFREQYF
cdr3_nt: TGTGCCAGCTCACCAGACGACACACCCTTTAGGGAGCAGTACTTC

clone_size: -
d_call: TRBD2
j_call: TRBJ2-3
v_call: TRBV9
cdr3_aa: CASSPWGLAPSTDTQYF
cdr3_nt: TGTGCCAGCAGTCCCTGGGGACTAGCGCCGAGCACAGATACGCAGTATTTT

clone_size: -
d_call: TRBD1
j_call: TRBJ1-2
v_call: TRBV5-6
cdr3_aa: CVSSLGDRGTSNYGYTF
cdr3_nt: TGTGTTTCCAGCTTGGGGGACAGGGGGACTTCTAACTATGGCTACACCTTC

clone_size: once
d_call: -
j_call: TRBJ2-7
v_call: TRBV7-8
cdr3_aa: CASSGSYEQYF
cdr3_nt: TGTGCCAGCTCCGGGTCCTACGAGCAGTACTTC

clone_size: -
d_call: TRBD2
j_call: TRBJ2-1
v_call: TRBV5-3
cdr3_aa: CARSHRRLAGGVSYNEQFF
cdr3_nt: TGTGCCAGAAGCCACCGAAGACTAGCGGGAGGGGTCTCCTACAATGAGCAGTTCTTC

clone_size: -
d_call: -
j_call: TRBJ2-7
v_call: TRBV2
cdr3_aa: CASSFVSGYGGEQYF
cdr3_nt: TGTGCCAGCAGTTTCGTTAGCGGTTACGGCGGCGAGCAGTACTTC

clone_size: -
d_call: -
j_call: TRBJ1-1
v_call: TRBV6-6
cdr3_aa: CASSYSMGSPSFSF
cdr3_nt: TGTGCCAGCAGTTACTCGATGGGTTCCCCGTCATTTTCCTTT

clone_size: -
d_call: TRBD2
j_call: TRBJ2-1
v_call: TRBV4-3
cdr3_aa: CASSQDWGLPGVTSYNEQFF
cdr3_nt: TGCGCCAGCAGCCAAGATTGGGGACTACCGGGCGTCACCTCCTACAATGAGCAGTTCTTC

clone_size: -
d_call: -
j_call: TRBJ2-1
v_call: TRBV6-5
cdr3_aa: CASSHREGDEQFF
cdr3_nt: TGTGCCAGCAGCCACAGGGAGGGTGATGAGCAGTTCTTC

clone_size: -
d_call: -
j_call: TRBJ2-7
v_call: TRBV15
cdr3_aa: CATRARDRPYEQYF
cdr3_nt: TGTGCCACCAGGGCGCGGGACAGACCCTACGAGCAGTACTTC

clone_size: -
d_call: -
j_call: TRBJ2-7
v_call: TRBV30
cdr3_aa: CAWSVRRSSYEQYF
cdr3_nt: TGTGCCTGGAGTGTCAGACGGAGCTCCTACGAGCAGTACTTC

clone_size: -
d_call: TRBD2
j_call: TRBJ2-5
v_call: TRBV7-8
cdr3_aa: CASSPRRAGGQETQYF
cdr3_nt: TGTGCCAGCAGCCCCAGGAGGGCGGGGGGACAAGAGACCCAGTACTTC

clone_size: -
d_call: TRBD1
j_call: TRBJ1-1
v_call: TRBV6-5
cdr3_aa: CASSSTGDEAFF
cdr3_nt: TGTGCCAGCAGTTCTACAGGGGATGAAGCTTTCTTT

clone_size: -
d_call: TRBD1
j_call: TRBJ1-3
v_call: TRBV5-6
cdr3_aa: CASSPQGAGNTIYF
cdr3_nt: TGTGCCAGCAGCCCCCAGGGGGCTGGAAACACCATATATTTT

clone_size: -
d_call: -
j_call: TRBJ2-6
v_call: TRBV11-2
cdr3_aa: CASSSFGVRGDSGANVLTF
cdr3_nt: TGTGCCAGCAGCTCCTTTGGGGTGCGGGGAGACTCTGGGGCCAACGTCCTGACTTTC

clone_size: -
d_call: -
j_call: TRBJ2-3
v_call: TRBV7-3
cdr3_aa: CASSPRRGGPTQYF
cdr3_nt: TGTGCCAGCAGCCCCCGGAGGGGCGGACCCACGCAGTATTTT

clone_size: -
d_call: -
j_call: TRBJ1-1
v_call: TRBV5-4
cdr3_aa: CASSLDLNTEAFF
cdr3_nt: TGTGCCAGCAGCTTAGACCTGAACACTGAAGCTTTCTTT

clone_size: -
d_call: -
j_call: TRBJ2-7
v_call: TRBV18
cdr3_aa: CASSPQGVYEQYF
cdr3_nt: TGTGCCAGCTCACCACAGGGGGTCTACGAGCAGTACTTC

clone_size: -
d_call: TRBD2
j_call: TRBJ2-7
v_call: TRBV6-1
cdr3_aa: CASSEPARGEGEQYF
cdr3_nt: TGTGCCAGCAGTGAACCGGCCAGAGGGGAGGGCGAGCAGTACTTC

clone_size: -
d_call: -
j_call: TRBJ2-7
v_call: TRBV6-5
cdr3_aa: CASRLTRTSSYEQYF
cdr3_nt: TGTGCCAGCCGTTTGACGCGCACCAGCTCCTACGAGCAGTACTTC

clone_size: once
d_call: TRBD1
j_call: TRBJ2-5
v_call: TRBV5-1
cdr3_aa: CASSPADREEETQYF
cdr3_nt: TGCGCCAGCAGCCCGGCGGACAGGGAAGAAGAGACCCAGTACTTC

clone_size: -
d_call: -
j_call: TRBJ2-1
v_call: TRBV12-5
cdr3_aa: CASGPPYHNEQFF
cdr3_nt: TGTGCTAGTGGCCCCCCCTACCACAATGAGCAGTTCTTC

clone_size: -
d_call: -
j_call: TRBJ2-7
v_call: TRBV5-4
cdr3_aa: CASSFGSPTANYEQYF
cdr3_nt: TGTGCCAGCAGCTTTGGCAGTCCGACAGCTAACTACGAGCAGTACTTC

clone_size: -
d_call: -
j_call: TRBJ1-3
v_call: TRBV7-2
cdr3_aa: CASSLTYRDTIYF
cdr3_nt: TGTGCCAGCAGCTTAACCTACCGGGACACCATATATTTT

clone_size: -
d_call: TRBD2
j_call: TRBJ2-7
v_call: TRBV28
cdr3_aa: CASIPPGLAGEGSYYEQYF
cdr3_nt: TGTGCCAGCATACCTCCGGGACTAGCGGGAGAAGGGAGCTACTACGAGCAGTACTTC

clone_size: once
d_call: TRBD1
j_call: TRBJ1-2
v_call: TRBV7-8
cdr3_aa: CASSLMGGQASLLYGYTF
cdr3_nt: TGTGCCAGCAGCTTAATGGGGGGACAGGCGTCCCTGCTCTATGGCTACACCTTC

clone_size: -
d_call: TRBD1
j_call: TRBJ2-7
v_call: TRBV5-1
cdr3_aa: CASSWDRGGDEQYF
cdr3_nt: TGCGCCAGCAGCTGGGACAGGGGTGGGGACGAGCAGTACTTC

clone_size: -
d_call: TRBD2
j_call: TRBJ2-3
v_call: TRBV28
cdr3_aa: CATEGASGRADTQYF
cdr3_nt: TGTGCCACCGAAGGGGCTAGCGGGAGGGCAGATACGCAGTATTTT

clone_size: -
d_call: TRBD2
j_call: TRBJ2-1
v_call: TRBV6-6
cdr3_aa: CASRGGLAVAYNEQFF
cdr3_nt: TGTGCCAGCAGGGGGGGACTAGCGGTCGCCTACAATGAGCAGTTCTTC

clone_size: once
d_call: TRBD1
j_call: TRBJ2-7
v_call: TRBV6-1
cdr3_aa: CASSSQGTSYEQYF
cdr3_nt: TGTGCCAGCAGTTCACAGGGGACGTCCTACGAGCAGTACTTC

clone_size: -
d_call: TRBD2
j_call: TRBJ2-7
v_call: TRBV4-1
cdr3_aa: CASSHPGLAGDPGREQYF
cdr3_nt: TGCGCCAGCAGCCACCCCGGACTAGCGGGAGACCCAGGGAGGGAGCAGTACTTC

clone_size: -
d_call: TRBD1
j_call: TRBJ1-4
v_call: TRBV6-1
cdr3_aa: CASSGITYRGWIEKLFF
cdr3_nt: TGTGCCAGCAGTGGAATCACATACAGGGGCTGGATTGAAAAACTGTTTTTT

clone_size: -
d_call: -
j_call: TRBJ1-1
v_call: TRBV7-3
cdr3_aa: CASSLEMNTEAFF
cdr3_nt: TGTGCCAGCAGCCTAGAGATGAACACTGAAGCTTTCTTT

clone_size: -
d_call: TRBD1
j_call: TRBJ2-5
v_call: TRBV5-1
cdr3_aa: CASSQDRGQETQYF
cdr3_nt: TGCGCCAGCAGCCAGGACAGGGGACAAGAGACCCAGTACTTC

clone_size: -
d_call: TRBD2
j_call: TRBJ2-3
v_call: TRBV4-2
cdr3_aa: CASSQVSQREYGTDTQYF
cdr3_nt: TGTGCCAGCAGCCAAGTATCACAGCGGGAGTATGGCACAGATACGCAGTATTTT

clone_size: -
d_call: -
j_call: TRBJ2-3
v_call: TRBV5-1
cdr3_aa: CASSLAGDGSNTDTQYF
cdr3_nt: TGCGCCAGCAGCTTGGCCGGGGACGGCAGCAACACAGATACGCAGTATTTT

clone_size: -
d_call: -
j_call: TRBJ2-7
v_call: TRBV7-2
cdr3_aa: CASSLVLYEQYF
cdr3_nt: TGTGCCAGCAGCTTAGTCTTGTACGAGCAGTACTTC

clone_size: -
d_call: TRBD1
j_call: TRBJ1-3
v_call: TRBV6-6
cdr3_aa: CASSYSSRGLGNTIYF
cdr3_nt: TGTGCCAGCAGTTACTCGAGTAGGGGGCTTGGAAACACCATATATTTT

clone_size: -
d_call: TRBD1
j_call: TRBJ1-4
v_call: TRBV27
cdr3_aa: CASRQGAMTTNEKLFF
cdr3_nt: TGTGCCAGCAGGCAGGGGGCGATGACAACTAATGAAAAACTGTTTTTT